The present TCR beta chain was sequenced within a study of cytomegalovirus exposure and HLA in healthy donors. Across the whole study: Counted in an early data release were some 81 million unique TCRs from HLA-typed donors.

Study results and caveats: As a later analysis showed, a missense DCLRE1C variant was linked to trimming of TCR beta V- and J-genes. Fewer N-insertions (relative to the roughly 720-donor mean) were reportedly seen in an Asian-associated ancestry cluster in a later analysis.

In the PCR, 60 Vbeta and 13 Jbeta primers were used. Measured with immunoSEQ multiplex PCR; TCRdb has only the in-frame clones, and not every one. The sample contains about 120,000 clones, approximately 69% of which appear only once. This CDR3 region has 16 residues. V gave up 5 bases and J gave up 0 bases; unmatched junction bases: 5. CDR1 and CDR2 from the germline V gene are SGHRS and YFSETQ. As for this clone: Its antigen remains unknown. Additional DNA sequences in this sample encode the identical CDR3.

The chain is built from TRBV5-1 and TRBJ1-3; 10 bases align to TRBD1. The sequence derives from a middle-aged man in good health and CMV-seropositive. The specimen sequenced was PBMCs. CDR3 residues: CASSLGQGGSGNTIYF. The CDR3 coding sequence is TGCGCCAGCAGTCTTGGACAGGGGGGCTCTGGAAACACCATATATTTT.